This TCR beta chain was identified in a study of liver allograft versus peripheral blood T cells. Whole-study context: Transplanted livers and recipients' peripheral blood had their T cell receptor repertoires compared. Study conclusions and caveats: Intra-allograft T cell receptor repertoires in the liver reportedly differed from peripheral blood repertoires.

V was shortened by 5 bases and J by 8 bases, with 22 bases between the two germline ends. Per germline, CDR1 DFQATT and CDR2 SNEGSKA (reference sequence). The CDR3 runs 15 residues. As regards this clonotype: No antigen is known for it.

Each CDR3 protein gets one entry after TCRdb re-called the reads with MiXCR. The table has 9,300 or so distinct CDR3 sequences, roughly 17% seen once; the top ten hold about 2%. This clonotype was obtained from a human patient who had a liver transplant. The T cells may partly be graft donor cells. The chain is built from TRBV20-1 and TRBJ1-5; D might be TRBD1 (6 bases). The CDR3 DNA reads as TGCAGTGCTCGCATCGCCTCGGGACACAGTGAGCCCCAGCATTTT. As protein: CSARIASGHSEPQHF.